The 20 T cell receptor beta chains below all came from one sample that was sequenced in a study of cytomegalovirus exposure and HLA in healthy donors. The PCR ran on 60 Vbeta and 13 Jbeta primers. Here immunoSEQ multiplex PCR was the method, and the copy in TCRdb shows in-frame clones only, minus some. The listing records around 84,000 clones. Material for sequencing was PBMCs. These TCRs come from a man aged 25-45 years in good health and CMV-seronegative.

The gene calls are TRBV2 and TRBJ1-2; D gene unclear. The CDR3 runs 13 residues. Germline CDR1 is SNHLY and CDR2 is FYNNEI. V lost 6 bases to trimming and J lost 6 bases, with 14 bases between them. CDR3 nucleotides: TGTGCCAGCAGCTCGGGAAATACGAATGGCTACACCTTC. Translation gives CASSSGNTNGYTF.

The chain is built from TRBV4-3 and TRBJ2-7; a weak D match, TRBD2 (5 bases). V gave up 1 base and J gave up 1 base, with 20 bases separating them. Looked up from germline, CDR1 is LGHNA and CDR2 is YSLEER. This CDR3 region has 18 residues. The CDR3 bases are TGCGCCAGCAGCCAAGCGGTTTACGAGACTACCATTTCCTACGAGCAGTACTTC. Amino acids: CASSQAVYETTISYEQYF.

The V and J genes are TRBV6-1 and TRBJ2-1, with D perhaps matching TRBD1 (6 bases). V was cut by 5 bases and J by 6 bases, with 11 bases left in between. The CDR3 sequence is 13 residues long. CDR1 and CDR2 (germline): MNHNS, SASEGT. The CDR3 sequence: CASSNRASNEQFF. The DNA of the CDR3 is TGTGCCAGCAGTAACAGGGCTAGCAATGAGCAGTTCTTC.

The rearrangement uses TRBV4-2 and TRBJ2-7, with a tentative D call TRBD1 (7 bases). Trimming took 4 bases from V and 1 from J, leaving 11 bases between them. The CDR3 is 14 residues long. The germline gives CDR1 LGHNA, CDR2 YNFKEQ. The CDR3 region is CASSPGGPSYEQYF. In DNA form, the CDR3 reads TGTGCCAGCAGCCCAGGGGGGCCTTCCTACGAGCAGTACTTC.

The chain joins TRBV4-3 to TRBJ1-1; a weak D match, TRBD1 (5 bases). V was pared by 3 bases and J by 8 bases, with 7 bases between. The CDR3 extends over 11 amino acids. Germline V gives CDR1 LGHNA, CDR2 YSLEER. CDR3 sequence (DNA): TGCGCCAGCAGCCAGGCAGGGGAAGCTTTCTTT. Protein product: CASSQAGEAFF.

The chain uses TRBV15 and TRBJ2-3; no definite D call. Trimming stripped 1 base from V and 2 bases from J, with 4 bases between. The CDR3 consists of 13 residues. Germline V gives CDR1 LNHNV, CDR2 YYDKDF (reference sequence). CDR3 in DNA: TGTGCCACCAGCAGAGCTCCCACAGATACGCAGTATTTT. Amino acid sequence: CATSRAPTDTQYF. Supplemented by reference TRBV15 and TRBJ2-3, the full variable domain reads DAMVIQNPRYQVTQFGKPVTLSCSQTLNHNVMYWYQQKSSQAPKLLFHYYDKDFNNEADTPDNFQSRRPNTSFCFLDIRSPGLGDTAMYLCATSRAPTDTQYFGPGTRLTVL.

This rearrangement joins TRBV5-3 to TRBJ2-6; TRBD1 matches 9 bases. TRBV5-3 has ORF status, its function being uncertain. CDR3 length equals 17 residues. V trimming: 4 bases; J trimming: 2 bases; junction bases outside the gene matches: 7. The CDR3 here is CARSVGTGNAGANVLTF. The CDR3 DNA reads as TGTGCCAGAAGCGTGGGGACAGGGAATGCTGGGGCCAACGTCCTGACTTTC.

This chain joins TRBV9 and TRBJ1-4, with D possibly TRBD1 on 6 matching bases. The CDR3 runs to 15 residues. Trimming removed 1 base from V and 8 bases from J, with 15 bases in between. The germline V gene encodes CDR1 SGDLS and CDR2 YYNGEE. The CDR3 here is CASSVQGQWGEKLFF. The DNA of the CDR3 is TGTGCCAGCAGCGTACAAGGACAGTGGGGAGAAAAACTGTTTTTT.

The V and J genes are TRBV11-3 and TRBJ2-2; 9 positions agree with TRBD1. This CDR3 has 16 amino acids. Germline CDR1 is SGHNT and CDR2 is YENEEA. Trimming at V came to 5 bases and at J to 5 bases, leaving 9 bases not matched to a gene. CDR3 nucleotides: TGTGCCAGCAGCGCCAAACAGGGGGCTTGGACCGGGGAGCTGTTTTTT. Its protein product is CASSAKQGAWTGELFF.

The chain has TRBV19 and TRBJ2-3; D is ambiguous. The CDR3 totals 14 residues. Germline V CDR1 and CDR2: LNHDA, SQIVND (reference sequence). V lost 7 bases and J lost 2, with 13 bases in between. The CDR3 spells CASTAEPFTDTQYF. The CDR3, as DNA: TGTGCCAGTACCGCGGAGCCCTTCACAGATACGCAGTATTTT.

The chain is built from TRBV25-1 and TRBJ1-4; 7 bases are shared with TRBD1. The junction had 7 bases not matched to a gene; V was cut back by 3 bases and J by 6 bases. Germline-derived CDR1 and CDR2 are MGHDK and SYGVNS. This CDR3 is 15 amino acids long. This CDR3 reads CASSDPDRDDEKLFF. The CDR3 DNA sequence: TGTGCCAGCAGTGATCCTGACAGGGATGATGAAAAACTGTTTTTT.

V and J are TRBV14 and TRBJ1-1; perhaps TRBD1 as D (5 bases). The ends were cut back, 3 bases at V and 1 base at J, with 12 bases in the middle. This CDR3 has 15 amino acids. Germline V gene lookup returns CDR1 SGHDN and CDR2 FVKESK. The CDR3: CASSQMIRGNTEAFF. CDR3 in DNA: TGTGCCAGCAGCCAGATGATAAGGGGGAACACTGAAGCTTTCTTT.

The rearrangement links TRBV5-6 to TRBJ2-5; 8 nucleotides align to TRBD1. The CDR3 sequence is 13 residues long. Per the germline V gene, CDR1 is SGHDT and CDR2 is YYEEEE. J gave up 5 bases and V 5 bases, and 5 bases lay outside the gene matches. The CDR3 nucleotides are TGTGCCAGCAGTGCGACAGGGGTCGAGACCCAGTACTTC. As protein: CASSATGVETQYF. Drawing the rest from reference TRBV5-6 and TRBJ2-5, the complete variable domain is DAGVTQSPTHLIKTRGQQVTLRCSPKSGHDTVSWYQQALGQGPQFIFQYYEEEERQRGNFPDRFSGHQFPNYSSELNVNALLLGDSALYLCASSATGVETQYFGPGTRLLVL.

The rearrangement joins TRBV28 to TRBJ2-7; the D gene is possibly TRBD2 (5 bases). CDR1 is MDHEN, CDR2 SYDVKM, per germline. Trimming took 6 bases from V and 2 from J, leaving 14 bases between them. The CDR3 is made up of 14 amino acids. The CDR3 loop reads CASRRRVRAYEQYF. The CDR3 coding sequence is TGTGCCAGCAGGAGGCGGGTTCGCGCCTACGAGCAGTACTTC.

This chain links TRBV19 with TRBJ1-1; 7 bases are a match to TRBD1. Germline-derived CDR1 and CDR2 are LNHDA and SQIVND (reference sequence). The CDR3 is 14 amino acids. Trimming cost V 4 bases and J 2 bases; bases outside gene matches: 4. DNA of the CDR3: TGTGCCAGTAGTACGTGGGACAGAAACACTGAAGCTTTCTTT. Its protein is CASSTWDRNTEAFF.

CDR3 nucleotides: TGTGCCAGCAGCGGGACAGGGGGCAAAAATGAGCAGTTCTTC. This sequence encodes CASSGTGGKNEQFF. The genes are TRBV2 and TRBJ2-1, with 12 nucleotides matching TRBD1. Germline V gene lookup returns CDR1 SNHLY and CDR2 FYNNEI. Trimming cost V 6 bases and J 7 bases; bases outside gene matches: 4. CDR3 length: 14 residues.

The chain carries TRBV7-8 and TRBJ2-7, with 8 positions matching TRBD1. The germline V gene has CDR1 SGHVS and CDR2 FQNEAQ. V shed 3 bases and J 0 bases; nucleotides not matched to a gene: 7. This CDR3 has 16 residues. The CDR3 sequence is CASSFRRDRPSYEQYF. The CDR3 DNA sequence: TGTGCCAGCAGCTTTAGGAGGGACAGGCCCTCCTACGAGCAGTACTTC.

The gene calls are TRBV6-5 and TRBJ2-7, with D perhaps matching TRBD2 (5 bases). Looked up from germline, CDR1 is MNHEY and CDR2 is SVGAGI. Trimming removed 0 bases at V and 0 bases at J, with 9 bases between. The CDR3 consists of 15 residues. CDR3 in amino acids: CASSYSGGRSYEQYF. CDR3 coding DNA: TGTGCCAGCAGTTACTCGGGCGGGCGCTCCTACGAGCAGTACTTC.

To note about this clone: A read error may produce the germline difference seen at one junction end. The rearrangement uses TRBV30 and TRBJ2-7, with 9 nucleotides matching TRBD2. Germline loops: CDR1 GTSNPN, CDR2 SVGIG (reference sequence). The CDR3 spans 13 residues. In DNA form, the CDR3 reads TGTGCCTGGGGTGTAGCGGGAGAGGGCGAGCAGTACTTC. It translates to CAWGVAGEGEQYF. The full variable domain, completed using reference TRBV30 and TRBJ2-7, is SQTIHQWPATLVQPVGSPLSLECTVEGTSNPNLYWYRQAAGRGLQLLFYSVGIGQISSEVPQNLSASRPQDRQFILSSKKLLLSDSGFYLCAWGVAGEGEQYFGPGTRLTVT.

The chain employs TRBV18 and TRBJ1-4, with 8 positions matching TRBD1. The V segment lost 6 bases and the J segment 8 bases; nucleotides outside the gene matches: 5. The CDR3 runs to 13 residues. The germline V gene encodes CDR1 KGHSH and CDR2 LQKENI. In DNA, the CDR3 is TGTGCCAGCTCCAGGGGGCTTCGGGAAAAACTGTTTTTT. As protein: CASSRGLREKLFF.